This T cell receptor (beta chain) was sequenced during a study of identical twins. Findings of the study overall: Out-of-frame alpha sequences shared by twins were enriched for low generation probability.

Template switching added a universal primer site, and cDNA bore unique molecular identifiers. MiXCR was run by TCRdb on the 5' RACE reads, yielding one entry per CDR3 protein. The data show about 890,000 distinct CDR3 sequences, over 9% seen once. As concerns this clonotype: The antigen is undetermined.

The same specimen was also included in a second study, on yellow fever vaccine responses in identical twins.

The source material was PBMCs. This sequence originates from a young woman in good health.

The chain's CDR3 is CASNPDRGLNTDTQYF. In nucleotides, the CDR3 is TGCGCCAGCAACCCAGACAGGGGTCTGAACACAGATACGCAGTATTTT. V is TRBV5-1 and J is TRBJ2-3; 8 nucleotides align to TRBD1. This CDR3 has 16 residues. V lost 6 bases to trimming and J lost 2 bases; unmatched junction nucleotides: 11. Germline CDR1 reads SGHRS; CDR2 reads YFSETQ.